This T cell receptor beta chain originates from a study of PD-L1 blockade in urothelial cancer. Study as a whole: As for prior chemotherapy regimens, patients had received 0 to 3. Findings and limits, study-wide: More expansion of tumor-associated blood clones, seen at 3 weeks, marked durable-benefit patients.

The CDR3 totals 15 residues. The V gene's germline CDR1 is SGHNT and CDR2 YYREEE (reference sequence). The V end lost 0 bases, the J end lost 2 bases, and 11 bases lay between the germline ends. Regarding time point: pretreatment peripheral blood. Each patient gave between 1 and 8 samples of peripheral blood mononuclear cells, which were collected pretreatment and during treatment. Sequencing used immunoSEQ multiplex PCR; TCRdb keeps in-frame clones, though not all of them. Of about 57,000 clones detected, 81% appear once; the ten largest clones hold approximately 5.1%. For this clone: What it binds is unknown.

This material consisted of PBMCs, taken around atezolizumab (anti-PD-L1) treatment. The gene calls are TRBV5-4 and TRBJ1-2; possibly TRBD1 for D (6 bases). The TCR originated in a man between 65 and 85 years old with urothelial cancer. DNA of the CDR3: TGTGCCAGCAGCTTGGCGGGGGGGCTGAACTATGGCTACACCTTC. Encoded protein: CASSLAGGLNYGYTF.